These T cell receptor beta chains were read from a single sample in a study of shared clonotypes between healthy human individuals. Measured with immunoSEQ multiplex PCR; TCRdb has only the in-frame clones, and not every one. The repertoire holds hundreds of thousands of clones, with about 98% as singletons. Sequences were obtained from naive CD8+ T cells sorted from blood. The receptors come from a man aged 25 to 45 in good health. CDR3s include the opening cysteine and the closing phenylalanine or tryptophan. The D gene is left open where the match is weak. Not every row has a clone size; where given, it reads once, few, many or a size class.

clone_size j_call d_call v_call cdr3_aa cdr3_nt
NA TRBJ1-1 NA TRBV28 CASSFENLNTEAFF TGTGCCAGCAGTTTTGAGAATTTGAACACTGAAGCTTTCTTT
NA TRBJ2-5 TRBD2 TRBV29-1 CSVEVAGGAETQYF TGCAGCGTTGAAGTAGCGGGAGGGGCTGAGACCCAGTACTTC
NA TRBJ2-5 NA TRBV5-1 CASSLVGETQYF TGCGCCAGCAGCTTGGTGGGAGAGACCCAGTACTTC
NA TRBJ2-1 NA TRBV5-8 CASSIGVAGTLNEQFF TGTGCCAGCAGCATTGGGGTGGCAGGGACCCTCAATGAGCAGTTCTTC
NA TRBJ2-2 NA TRBV27 CASRQLVGELFF TGTGCCAGCCGACAGTTAGTCGGGGAGCTGTTTTTT
NA TRBJ2-1 TRBD2 TRBV27 CASSAGLAGVSEQFF TGTGCCAGCAGTGCGGGACTAGCGGGAGTAAGTGAGCAGTTCTTC
once TRBJ2-7 TRBD2 TRBV7-8 CASSPTSGRAYEQYF TGTGCCAGCAGCCCGACTAGCGGGAGGGCCTACGAGCAGTACTTC
once TRBJ2-2 NA TRBV7-6 CASSLGGSNGELFF TGTGCCAGCAGCTTAGGGGGCAGTAACGGGGAGCTGTTTTTT
NA TRBJ2-7 NA TRBV6-1 CATGTDVSYEQYF TGTGCCACAGGGACGGACGTTTCCTACGAGCAGTACTTC
few TRBJ2-2 NA TRBV7-6 CASSLGHNTGELFF TGTGCCAGCAGCTTAGGCCATAACACCGGGGAGCTGTTTTTT
NA TRBJ2-1 TRBD2 TRBV4-2 CASSPGLAEYNEQFF TGTGCCAGCAGCCCGGGACTAGCAGAGTACAATGAGCAGTTCTTC
NA TRBJ2-7 TRBD2 TRBV4-3 CASSQAVGRPSYEQYF TGCGCCAGCAGCCAGGCTGTCGGGAGGCCCTCCTACGAGCAGTACTTC
once TRBJ1-1 TRBD1 TRBV27 CASSPGGKITEAFF TGTGCCAGCAGCCCAGGGGGCAAAATTACTGAAGCTTTCTTT